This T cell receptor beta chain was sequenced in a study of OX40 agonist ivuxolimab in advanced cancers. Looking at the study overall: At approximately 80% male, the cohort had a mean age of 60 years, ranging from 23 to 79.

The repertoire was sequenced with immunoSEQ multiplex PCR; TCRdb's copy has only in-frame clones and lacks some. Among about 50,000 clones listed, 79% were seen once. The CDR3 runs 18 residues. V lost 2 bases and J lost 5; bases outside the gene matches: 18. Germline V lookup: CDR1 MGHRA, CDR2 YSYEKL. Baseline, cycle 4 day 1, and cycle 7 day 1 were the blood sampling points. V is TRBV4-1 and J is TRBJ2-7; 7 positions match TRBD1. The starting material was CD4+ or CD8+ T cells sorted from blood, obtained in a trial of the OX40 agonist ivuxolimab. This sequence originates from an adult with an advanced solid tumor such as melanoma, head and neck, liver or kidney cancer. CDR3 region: CASSQTHGVDRKIHEQYF. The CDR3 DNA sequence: TGCGCCAGCAGCCAAACCCATGGCGTGGACAGGAAGATCCACGAGCAGTACTTC.